The clone carrying this T cell receptor (beta chain) was detected ten times or more. This sample is part of a study of spatial heterogeneity in lung cancer. Trimming removed 2 bases from V and 4 bases from J, with 2 bases in between. Germline V lookup: CDR1 KGHDR, CDR2 SFDVKD. The CDR3 is 11 amino acids. Unique molecular identifiers, one per molecule, were present on every TCR cDNA molecule. MiXCR, applied by TCRdb to the 5' RACE reads, yields one record per CDR3 protein. The data contain around 11,000 distinct CDR3 sequences, about 3.7% of them singletons. Sample time point: sample taken at primary tumor resection. Whole RNA, which was extracted from tumor, nontumor lung tissue or frozen PBMC, was sequenced without any cell sorting.

The TCR comes from a male donor with early-stage non-small cell lung cancer. This chain links TRBV24-1 with TRBJ2-7, with no clear D. The specimen was normal lung tissue next to the tumor, collected at surgery. CDR3 in amino acids: CATSDWYEQYF. CDR3 coding DNA: TGTGCCACCAGTGATTGGTACGAGCAGTACTTC.